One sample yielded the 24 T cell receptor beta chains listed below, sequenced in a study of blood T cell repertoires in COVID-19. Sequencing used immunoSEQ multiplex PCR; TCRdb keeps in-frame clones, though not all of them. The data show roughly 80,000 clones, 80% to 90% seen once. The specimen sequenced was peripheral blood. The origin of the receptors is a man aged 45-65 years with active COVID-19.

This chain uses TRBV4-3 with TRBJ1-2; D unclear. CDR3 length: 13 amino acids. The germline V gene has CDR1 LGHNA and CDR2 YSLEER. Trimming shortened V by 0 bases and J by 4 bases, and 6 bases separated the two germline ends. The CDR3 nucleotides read TGCGCCAGCAGCCAAGATGAGGGCTATGGCTACACCTTC. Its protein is CASSQDEGYGYTF.

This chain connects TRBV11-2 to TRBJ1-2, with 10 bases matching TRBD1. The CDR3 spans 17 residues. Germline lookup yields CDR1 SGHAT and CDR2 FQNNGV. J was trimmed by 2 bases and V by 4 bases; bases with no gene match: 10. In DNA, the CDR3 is TGTGCCAGCAGCTCCCGGGACAGGGGTCTTCTAAACTATGGCTACACCTTC. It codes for CASSSRDRGLLNYGYTF.

The CDR3, as DNA: TGTGCCAGCGGGACTAGCGGGAGATTGGACGAGCAGTACTTC. Translating it yields CASGTSGRLDEQYF. This chain joins TRBV28 and TRBJ2-7; TRBD2 matches 14 bases. The CDR3 spans 14 residues. Germline lookup yields CDR1 MDHEN and CDR2 SYDVKM. The V and J ends lost 8 bases and 5 bases, in that order; junction bases with no gene match: 5. Supplemented by reference TRBV28 and TRBJ2-7, the full variable domain reads DVKVTQSSRYLVKRTGEKVFLECVQDMDHENMFWYRQDPGLGLRLIYFSYDVKMKEKGDIPEGYSVSREKKERFSLILESASTNQTSMYLCASGTSGRLDEQYFGPGTRLTVT.

The CDR3 reads CASSLGGGSSGANVLTF. For the CDR3, the DNA is TGCGCCAGCAGCTTGGGAGGGGGATCATCTGGGGCCAACGTCCTGACTTTC. This chain joins TRBV5-1 and TRBJ2-6; D possibly corresponds to TRBD1 (6 bases). Germline lookup yields CDR1 SGHRS and CDR2 YFSETQ. CDR3 length: 17 residues. V was clipped by 0 bases and J by 1 base, with 11 bases between them.

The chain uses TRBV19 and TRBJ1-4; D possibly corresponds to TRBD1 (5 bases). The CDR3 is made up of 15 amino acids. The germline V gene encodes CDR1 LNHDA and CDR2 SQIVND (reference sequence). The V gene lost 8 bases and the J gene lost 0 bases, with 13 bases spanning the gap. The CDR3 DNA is TGTGCCAGTCGGGGGGGACCCGCAACTAATGAAAAACTGTTTTTT. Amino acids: CASRGGPATNEKLFF. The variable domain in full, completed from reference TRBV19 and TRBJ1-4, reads DGGITQSPKYLFRKEGQNVTLSCEQNLNHDAMYWYRQDPGQGLRLIYYSQIVNDFQKGDIAEGYSVSREKKESFPLTVTSAQKNPTAFYLCASRGGPATNEKLFFGSGTQLSVL.

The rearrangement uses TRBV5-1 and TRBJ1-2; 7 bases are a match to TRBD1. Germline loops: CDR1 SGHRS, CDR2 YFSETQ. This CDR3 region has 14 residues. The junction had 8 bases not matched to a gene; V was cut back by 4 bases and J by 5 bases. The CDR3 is CASSVRGERYGYTF. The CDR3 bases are TGCGCCAGCAGCGTCAGGGGGGAGAGGTATGGCTACACCTTC.

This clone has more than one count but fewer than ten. The CDR3 DNA reads TGTGCCAGCAGCTTGGGAGGGACTAGAACATACGAGCAGTACTTC. Its translation is CASSLGGTRTYEQYF. The chain recombines TRBV5-4 with TRBJ2-7, with TRBD2 matching 8 bases. This CDR3 is 15 amino acids long. V trimming: 0 bases; J trimming: 4 bases; junction bases outside the gene matches: 6. CDR1 and CDR2 (germline): SGHNT, YYREEE (reference sequence). Filled out from reference TRBV5-4 and TRBJ2-7, the complete variable domain reads ETGVTQSPTHLIKTRGQQVTLRCSSQSGHNTVSWYQQALGQGPQFIFQYYREEENGRGNFPPRFSGLQFPNYSSELNVNALELDDSALYLCASSLGGTRTYEQYFGPGTRLTVT.

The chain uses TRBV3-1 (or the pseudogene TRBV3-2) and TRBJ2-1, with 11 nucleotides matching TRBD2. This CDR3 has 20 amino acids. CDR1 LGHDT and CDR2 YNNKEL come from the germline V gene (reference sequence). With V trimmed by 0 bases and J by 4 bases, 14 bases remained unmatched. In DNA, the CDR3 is TGTGCCAGCAGCCAAGAGATAGCGGGAGGGCCCCTTAACCGTTACAATGAGCAGTTCTTC. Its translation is CASSQEIAGGPLNRYNEQFF.

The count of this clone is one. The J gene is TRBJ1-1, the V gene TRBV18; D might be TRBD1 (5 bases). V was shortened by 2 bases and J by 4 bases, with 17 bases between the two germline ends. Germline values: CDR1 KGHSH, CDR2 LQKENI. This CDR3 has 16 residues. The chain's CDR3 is CASSPTSAGGGTEAFF. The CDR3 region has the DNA TGTGCCAGCTCACCAACGAGCGCGGGGGGGGGCACTGAAGCTTTCTTT.

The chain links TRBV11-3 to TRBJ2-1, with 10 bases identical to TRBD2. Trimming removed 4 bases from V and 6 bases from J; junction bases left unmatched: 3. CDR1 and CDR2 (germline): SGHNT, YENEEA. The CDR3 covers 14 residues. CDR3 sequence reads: CASSSWTSGNEQFF. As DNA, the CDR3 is TGTGCCAGCAGCTCATGGACTAGCGGCAATGAGCAGTTCTTC.

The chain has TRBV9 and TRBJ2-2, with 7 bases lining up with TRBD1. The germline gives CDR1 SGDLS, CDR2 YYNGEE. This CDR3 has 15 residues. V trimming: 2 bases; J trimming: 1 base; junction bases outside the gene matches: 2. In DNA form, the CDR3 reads TGTGCCAGCAGCGTCCGGGACAGGAACACCGGGGAGCTGTTTTTT. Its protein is CASSVRDRNTGELFF.

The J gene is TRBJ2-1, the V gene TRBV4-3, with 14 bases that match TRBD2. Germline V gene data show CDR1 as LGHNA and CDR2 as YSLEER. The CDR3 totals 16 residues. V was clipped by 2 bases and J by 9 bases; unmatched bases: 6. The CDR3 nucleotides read TGCGCCAGCAGCCAACAGGGACTAGCGGGAGTAGGTGAGCAGTTCTTC. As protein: CASSQQGLAGVGEQFF.

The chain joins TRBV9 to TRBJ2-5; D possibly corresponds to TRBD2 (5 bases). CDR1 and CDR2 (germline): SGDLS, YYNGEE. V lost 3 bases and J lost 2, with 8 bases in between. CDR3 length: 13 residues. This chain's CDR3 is CASSERGQETQYF. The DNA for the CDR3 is TGTGCCAGCAGCGAGAGAGGGCAAGAGACCCAGTACTTC.

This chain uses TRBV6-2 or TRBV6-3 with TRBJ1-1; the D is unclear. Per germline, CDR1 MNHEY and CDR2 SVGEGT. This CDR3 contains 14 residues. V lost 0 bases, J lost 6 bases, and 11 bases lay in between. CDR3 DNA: TGTGCCAGCAGTTACTCGTTCCCTGCGGCTGAAGCTTTCTTT. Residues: CASSYSFPAAEAFF.

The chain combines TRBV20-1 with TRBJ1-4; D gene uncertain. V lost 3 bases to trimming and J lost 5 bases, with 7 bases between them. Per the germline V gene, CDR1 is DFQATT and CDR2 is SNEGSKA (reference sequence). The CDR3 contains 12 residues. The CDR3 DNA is TGCAGTGCTAGTAAACAGAATGAAAAACTGTTTTTT. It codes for CSASKQNEKLFF.

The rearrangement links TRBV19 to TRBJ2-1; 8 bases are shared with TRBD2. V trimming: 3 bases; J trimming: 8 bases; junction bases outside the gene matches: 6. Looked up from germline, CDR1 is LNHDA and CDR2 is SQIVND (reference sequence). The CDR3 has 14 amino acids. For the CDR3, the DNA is TGTGCCAGTAGTATCGGGGGGGCAATTGATGAGCAGTTCTTC. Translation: CASSIGGAIDEQFF.

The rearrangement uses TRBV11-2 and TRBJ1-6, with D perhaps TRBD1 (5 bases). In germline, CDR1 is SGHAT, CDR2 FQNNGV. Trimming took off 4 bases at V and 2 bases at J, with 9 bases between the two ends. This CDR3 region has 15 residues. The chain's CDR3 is CASSSQGPYNSPLHF. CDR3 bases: TGTGCCAGCAGCTCGCAGGGCCCCTATAATTCACCCCTCCACTTT.

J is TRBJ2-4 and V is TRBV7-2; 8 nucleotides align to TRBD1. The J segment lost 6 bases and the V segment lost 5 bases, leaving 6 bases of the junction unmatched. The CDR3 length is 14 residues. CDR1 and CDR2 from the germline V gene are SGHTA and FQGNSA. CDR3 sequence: CASSVQGAGNIQYF. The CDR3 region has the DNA TGTGCCAGCAGCGTTCAGGGGGCGGGAAACATTCAGTACTTC.

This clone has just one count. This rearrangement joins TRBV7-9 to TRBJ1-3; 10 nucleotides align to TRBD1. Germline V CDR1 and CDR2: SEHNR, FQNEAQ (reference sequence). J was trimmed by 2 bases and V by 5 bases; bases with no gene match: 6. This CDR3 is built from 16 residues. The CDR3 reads CASSKDRGRAGNTIYF. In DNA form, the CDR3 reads TGTGCCAGCAGCAAGGACAGGGGGAGGGCTGGAAACACCATATATTTT.

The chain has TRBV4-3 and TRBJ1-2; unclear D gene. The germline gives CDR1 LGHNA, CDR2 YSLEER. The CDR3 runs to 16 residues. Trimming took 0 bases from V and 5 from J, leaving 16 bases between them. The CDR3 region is CASSQDLVVSEYGYTF. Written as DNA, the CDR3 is TGCGCCAGCAGCCAAGATCTCGTTGTCAGCGAGTATGGCTACACCTTC.

CDR3 nucleotide sequence: TGTGCCACCAGTGACCCCGGGACAGGGTATGGCTACACCTTC. Its protein is CATSDPGTGYGYTF. This chain connects TRBV24-1 to TRBJ1-2; 9 nucleotides align to TRBD1. The CDR3 spans 14 residues. The J segment lost 5 bases and the V segment lost 4 bases, leaving 4 bases of the junction unmatched. CDR1 and CDR2 from the germline V gene are KGHDR and SFDVKD.

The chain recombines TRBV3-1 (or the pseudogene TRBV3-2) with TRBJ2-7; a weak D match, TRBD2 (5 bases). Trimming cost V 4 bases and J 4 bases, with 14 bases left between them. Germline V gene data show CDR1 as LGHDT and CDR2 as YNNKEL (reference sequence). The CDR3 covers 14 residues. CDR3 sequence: CASSPIGRGYEQYF. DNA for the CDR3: TGTGCCAGCAGCCCAATAGGACGGGGTTACGAGCAGTACTTC.

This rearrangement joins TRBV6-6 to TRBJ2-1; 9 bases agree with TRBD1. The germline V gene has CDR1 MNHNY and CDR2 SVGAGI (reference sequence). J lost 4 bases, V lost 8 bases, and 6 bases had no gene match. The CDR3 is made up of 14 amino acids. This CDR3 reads CASRRDRVYNEQFF. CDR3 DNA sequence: TGTGCCAGCCGTCGGGACAGGGTATACAATGAGCAGTTCTTC.

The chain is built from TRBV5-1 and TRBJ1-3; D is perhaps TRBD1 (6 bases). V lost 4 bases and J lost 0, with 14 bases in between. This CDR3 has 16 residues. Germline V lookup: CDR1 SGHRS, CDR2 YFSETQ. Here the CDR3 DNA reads TGCGCCAGCAGCGAAGGACAGACCTTCTCTGGAAACACCATATATTTT. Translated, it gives CASSEGQTFSGNTIYF. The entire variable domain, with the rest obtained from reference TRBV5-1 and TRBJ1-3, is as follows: KAGVTQTPRYLIKTRGQQVTLSCSPISGHRSVSWYQQTPGQGLQFLFEYFSETQRNKGNFPGRFSGRQFSNSRSEMNVSTLELGDSALYLCASSEGQTFSGNTIYFGEGSWLTVV.